These T cell receptor beta chains were read from a single sample in a study of graft-versus-host responses after intestinal transplantation. TCRdb's copy holds only in-frame clones and misses some; the assay was immunoSEQ multiplex PCR. The sample carries roughly 81,000 clones, approximately 78% recorded once. Their antigen targets remain unknown. Sequenced material: unstimulated CD4+ T cells sorted from spleen or lymph node cells, taken before intestinal transplant. The receptors come from a human donor who received an intestinal transplant. The CDR3 runs from the conserved cysteine through the conserved F or W. Each record gives: clone size, J gene, CDR3 length, D gene, V gene, CDR3 protein, CDR3 DNA. A D gene is named only where the DNA matches it firmly. Rows may omit the clone size; those that give it use once, few, many or a size class.

NA	TRBJ2-5	16	TRBD1	TRBV5-1	CASSLAGGDLGETQYF	TGCGCCAGCAGCTTGGCAGGGGGCGACTTGGGGGAGACCCAGTACTTC
few	TRBJ2-2	14	NA	TRBV5-6	CASRPTGRVGELFF	TGTGCCAGCAGGCCTACAGGGAGGGTCGGGGAGCTGTTTTTT
NA	TRBJ2-7	13	TRBD1	TRBV5-1	CASSSQGAREQYF	TGCGCCAGCAGCTCTCAGGGGGCAAGGGAGCAGTACTTC
NA	TRBJ2-6	15	NA	TRBV5-8	CAGSLGGSGANVLTF	TGTGCCGGCAGTCTGGGGGGCTCTGGGGCCAACGTCCTGACTTTC
NA	TRBJ2-7	14	NA	TRBV7-2	CASSLVAVSYEQYF	TGTGCCAGCAGCTTAGTCGCAGTAAGCTACGAGCAGTACTTC
NA	TRBJ1-1	13	TRBD1	TRBV5-1	CASSFDRGRSAFF	TGCGCCAGCAGCTTTGACAGGGGGCGAAGCGCTTTCTTT
NA	TRBJ2-5	14	NA	TRBV5-6	CASSFLNRYETQYF	TGTGCCAGCAGCTTCCTAAACCGTTATGAGACCCAGTACTTC
NA	TRBJ2-3	13	TRBD2	TRBV6-5	CASSGTSGGGQYF	TGTGCCAGCAGTGGGACTAGCGGGGGGGGGCAGTATTTT
once	TRBJ2-5	13	TRBD1	TRBV29-1	CSVAGQGGETQYF	TGCAGCGTAGCGGGACAGGGGGGAGAGACCCAGTACTTC
once	TRBJ2-3	13	NA	TRBV29-1	CSVSGDTADTQYF	TGCAGCGTTTCCGGCGACACTGCAGATACGCAGTATTTT
NA	TRBJ2-7	14	NA	TRBV6-1	CASSEPGQLLEQYF	TGTGCCAGCAGTGAACCCGGACAGTTACTAGAGCAGTACTTC
NA	TRBJ2-5	15	TRBD2	TRBV6-6	CASRWTSGGVGTQYF	TGTGCCAGCCGCTGGACTAGCGGGGGTGTTGGGACCCAGTACTTC
NA	TRBJ1-1	15	TRBD1	TRBV6-5	CASSYSNRGNTEAFF	TGTGCCAGCAGTTACTCGAACAGGGGGAACACTGAAGCTTTCTTT
NA	TRBJ2-7	13	TRBD2	TRBV5-1	CASTRGVGYEQYF	TGCGCCAGCACTCGGGGGGTTGGCTACGAGCAGTACTTC
NA	TRBJ2-1	14	NA	TRBV18	CASSPPPGVNEQFF	TGTGCCAGCTCACCACCGCCAGGGGTCAATGAGCAGTTCTTC
NA	TRBJ2-5	14	NA	TRBV5-6	CASSLDTYQETQYF	TGTGCCAGCAGCTTGGATACATACCAAGAGACCCAGTACTTC
few	TRBJ2-7	13	NA	TRBV7-9	CASSLALSHEQYF	TGTGCCAGCAGCTTAGCTCTCTCCCACGAGCAGTACTTC
NA	TRBJ1-1	15	NA	TRBV6-1	CASSLEGSMNTEAFF	TGTGCCAGCAGTCTGGAAGGGAGCATGAACACTGAAGCTTTCTTT
NA	TRBJ1-1	12	NA	TRBV11-2	CASSLTAPEAFF	TGTGCCAGCAGCTTAACTGCGCCTGAAGCTTTCTTT
NA	TRBJ2-7	17	TRBD2	TRBV5-1	CASSLLRAAGETREQYF	TGCGCCAGCAGCTTGCTCCGGGCGGCGGGAGAAACGCGGGAGCAGTACTTC
NA	TRBJ2-2	14	TRBD1	TRBV11-3	CASSLDRDTGELFF	TGTGCCAGCAGCCTGGACAGGGACACCGGGGAGCTGTTTTTT
NA	TRBJ2-3	13	NA	TRBV7-8	CASSYGGTDTQYF	TGTGCCAGCAGCTATGGCGGTACAGATACGCAGTATTTT
NA	TRBJ2-7	14	TRBD2	TRBV6-5	CASSYLAGVNEQYF	TGTGCCAGCAGTTATCTAGCGGGAGTCAACGAGCAGTACTTC
NA	TRBJ2-1	15	TRBD2	TRBV5-1	CASSSLAGGYNEQFF	TGCGCCAGCAGTTCACTAGCGGGAGGTTACAATGAGCAGTTCTTC
NA	TRBJ2-5	14	TRBD1	TRBV18	CASSTQGARETQYF	TGTGCCAGCTCAACCCAGGGGGCGCGAGAGACCCAGTACTTC
NA	TRBJ2-2	16	TRBD2	TRBV7-2	CASSLGLAGNTGELFF	TGTGCCAGCAGCTTAGGATTAGCGGGGAACACCGGGGAGCTGTTTTTT
few	TRBJ2-2	15	TRBD2	TRBV6-1	CASRVRGLAPGELFF	TGTGCCAGCAGAGTAAGAGGACTAGCCCCCGGGGAGCTGTTTTTT
NA	TRBJ1-5	15	TRBD1	TRBV19	CASSGTQGRWQPQHF	TGTGCCAGTAGTGGAACACAGGGGAGGTGGCAGCCCCAGCATTTT
NA	TRBJ2-2	15	TRBD1	TRBV6-6	CASSNYRGSTGELFF	TGTGCCAGCAGTAACTACAGGGGCTCCACCGGGGAGCTGTTTTTT
NA	TRBJ2-7	15	TRBD2	TRBV13	CASSPRGGSSYEQYF	TGTGCCAGCAGCCCGCGGGGCGGGAGCTCCTACGAGCAGTACTTC
NA	TRBJ2-5	17	NA	TRBV5-1	CASSFGLASFGQETQYF	TGCGCCAGCAGCTTCGGGCTAGCGAGTTTTGGGCAAGAGACCCAGTACTTC
NA	TRBJ2-7	15	NA	TRBV7-6	CASSLAPGGSYEQYF	TGTGCCAGCAGCTTAGCGCCCGGCGGCTCCTACGAGCAGTACTTC
few	TRBJ2-7	14	TRBD2	TRBV5-1	CASSRTSGDGEQYF	TGCGCCAGCAGCCGGACTAGCGGGGATGGCGAGCAGTACTTC
NA	TRBJ2-3	13	TRBD2	TRBV2	CASRAGGPQTQYF	TGTGCCAGCCGGGCGGGAGGGCCCCAAACGCAGTATTTT
NA	TRBJ2-1	10	NA	TRBV11-2	CASSTVEQFF	TGTGCCAGCAGTACGGTTGAGCAGTTCTTC
NA	TRBJ2-6	16	NA	TRBV29-1	CSVSRDIDSGANVLTF	TGCAGCGTTAGCCGGGACATCGACTCTGGGGCCAACGTCCTGACTTTC
NA	TRBJ2-5	13	NA	TRBV28	CASSFSSPETQYF	TGTGCCAGCAGTTTCTCTAGTCCAGAGACCCAGTACTTC
NA	TRBJ1-6	16	TRBD1	TRBV2	CASSEIVTGVGSPLHF	TGTGCCAGCAGTGAAATTGTGACAGGGGTTGGATCACCCCTCCACTTT